Below, one T cell receptor (beta chain) is given with its context. The data were taken from a study of T cell responses to AZD1222 COVID-19 vaccine. CDR1 is SEHNR, CDR2 FQNEAQ, per germline (reference sequence). The CDR3 totals 17 residues. Trimming removed 2 bases from V and 0 bases from J, with 13 bases in between. The assay was immunoSEQ multiplex PCR, and TCRdb's table has in-frame clones only and misses some. Here the sample spans 100,000 to 150,000 clones, around 87% being singletons. The TCR sequence derives from an adult in good health. The sequencing used peripheral blood, collected on day 0 of AZD1222 vaccination. The chain has TRBV7-9 and TRBJ2-2; D gene uncertain. This CDR3 reads CASSLRAGPTNTGELFF. In DNA form, the CDR3 reads TGTGCCAGCAGCTTAAGAGCAGGACCTACGAACACCGGGGAGCTGTTTTTT.